The 2 T cell receptor beta chains listed next were all sequenced from one sample in a study of siplizumab effects on memory and regulatory T cells. The table came from immunoSEQ multiplex PCR; TCRdb's copy has only in-frame clones and leaves some out. The sample records more than 85,000 clones, around 90% being singletons. Sequencing was performed on CD4+ T cells sorted from blood. Source of these receptors: a human donor in good health.

This clone was seen only once. V gene TRBV19 combines with J gene TRBJ1-3; unclear D gene. This CDR3 is 15 amino acids long. V was trimmed by 6 bases and J by 0 bases, leaving 12 bases between them. Per the germline V gene, CDR1 is LNHDA and CDR2 is SQIVND (reference sequence). CDR3 sequence reads: CASSSVAFSGNTIYF. CDR3 sequence (DNA): TGTGCCAGTAGCTCGGTCGCCTTCTCTGGAAACACCATATATTTT.

The chain employs TRBV7-3 and TRBJ2-3; TRBD1 agrees at 7 bases. The trim removed 5 bases at V and 2 bases at J, leaving 13 bases unmatched. This CDR3 region has 17 residues. The germline CDR1 and CDR2 sequences are SGHTA and FQGTGA. The CDR3 coding sequence is TGTGCCAGCAGCACCCCTCCAGGGGGAAGGAACACAGATACGCAGTATTTT. It is translated as CASSTPPGGRNTDTQYF.